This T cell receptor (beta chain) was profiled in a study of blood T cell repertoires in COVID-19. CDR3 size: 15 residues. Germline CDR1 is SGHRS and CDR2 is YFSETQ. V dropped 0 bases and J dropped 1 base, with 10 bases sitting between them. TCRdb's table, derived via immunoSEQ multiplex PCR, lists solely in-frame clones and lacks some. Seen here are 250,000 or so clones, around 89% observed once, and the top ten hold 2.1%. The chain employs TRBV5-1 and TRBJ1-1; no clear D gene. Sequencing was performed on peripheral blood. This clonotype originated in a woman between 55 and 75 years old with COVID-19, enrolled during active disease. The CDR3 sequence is CASSLAAKENTEAFF. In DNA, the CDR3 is TGCGCCAGCAGCTTGGCAGCGAAGGAGAACACTGAAGCTTTCTTT.